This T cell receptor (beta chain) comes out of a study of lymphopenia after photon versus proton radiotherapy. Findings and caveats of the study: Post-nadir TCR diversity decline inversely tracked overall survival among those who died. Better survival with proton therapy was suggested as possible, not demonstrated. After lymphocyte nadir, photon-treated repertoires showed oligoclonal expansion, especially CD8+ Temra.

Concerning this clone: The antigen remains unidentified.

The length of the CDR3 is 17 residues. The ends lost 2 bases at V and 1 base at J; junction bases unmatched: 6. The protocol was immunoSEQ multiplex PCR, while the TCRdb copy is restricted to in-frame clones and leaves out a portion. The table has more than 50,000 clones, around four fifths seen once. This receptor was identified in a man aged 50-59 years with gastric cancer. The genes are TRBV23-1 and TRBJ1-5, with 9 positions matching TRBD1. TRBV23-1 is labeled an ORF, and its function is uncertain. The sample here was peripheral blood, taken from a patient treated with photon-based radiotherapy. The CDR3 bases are TGCGCCAGCAGTCAACCGGGACAGGGATCGAGCAATCAGCCCCAGCATTTT. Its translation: CASSQPGQGSSNQPQHF.